This TCR beta chain appears in the sequencing data of a study of blood T cells in healthy people across ages. Study observations and caveats: It was found that TCR beta diversity correlated strongly with the percentage of naive T cells. Researchers deemed the diversity estimates from one million T cells underestimates. More naive CD4+ cells and higher diversity were found in long-lived than in aged donors. Roughly linear age-related decline in beta diversity appeared, significant by age roughly 40.

Turning to this clonotype: Its matching antigen is unknown.

Together with a sample-barcoded 5' primer, a J-beta primer mix was included in a second PCR lasting about 7 to 11 cycles. Each CDR3 protein gets one entry after TCRdb re-called the 5' RACE reads with MiXCR. This sample carries 380,000 or so distinct CDR3 sequences, over 45% of them seen once, and the ten largest clones take 50% to 65%. Trimming took off 2 bases at V and 10 bases at J, with 12 bases between the two ends. The V gene's germline CDR1 is LGHNA and CDR2 YSLEER. The CDR3 has 14 residues. The clonotype was recovered from a man in his sixties in good health. The chain has TRBV4-3 and TRBJ1-6, with D perhaps matching TRBD1 (5 bases). The sequenced material came from blood. The DNA of the CDR3 is TGCGCCAGCAGCCAAAGGGGTATGAGCTCACCCCTCCACTTT. This translates into CASSQRGMSSPLHF.